One sample yielded the 3 T cell receptor beta chains listed below, sequenced in a study of T cell repertoires in cytomegalovirus infection (dated by TCRdb to the late 2010s). These receptors have no identified antigens. TCRdb lists the instrument as Illumina HiSeq 1500. TCRdb reran the public reads through fastp at Q25 and MiXCR, keeping productive beta chains. Entries are consolidated by CDR3 protein sequence, retaining the most common genes and DNA. This sample lists about 830,000 distinct CDR3 sequences; 32% were detected once. The ten largest make up 9.5% to 15% of the sample. The intended sense of this specimen's treatment or condition label: in vitro stimulation with specific CMV peptide epitopes to enrich CMV-specific T cells. The source material was cultured CD8+ T cells from PBMCs, sampled from culture after CMV antigen stimulation. The receptors originated from a human donor in good health (CMV status not recorded). Some clones in this sample may be carry-over from other donors' samples.

Points on this clonotype: Since a much larger clone is just one base distant, this may be a read error. The gene calls are TRBV12-3 or TRBV12-4 and TRBJ1-2; tentative D call: TRBD1 (5 bases). The germline V and J ends were trimmed by 10 bases and 2 bases, with 20 bases remaining between them. The CDR3 sequence is 15 residues long. The CDR3 region has the DNA TGTGCCAACAGCCCCGCGGGGGGGTCGAACTATGGCTACACCTTC. Its translation is CANSPAGGSNYGYTF.

The chain carries TRBV6-6 and TRBJ2-7; TRBD1 is a possible D gene (5 bases). Per germline, CDR1 MNHNY and CDR2 SVGAGI (reference sequence). There are 14 residues in the CDR3. Deletions cut 4 bases from V and 2 bases from J, with 12 bases between. The CDR3 region is CASSFRQSTYEQYF. The CDR3 coding sequence is TGTGCCAGCAGTTTCAGACAGAGTACCTACGAGCAGTACTTC.

The chain is built from TRBV20-1 and TRBJ1-1; the D gene is possibly TRBD1 (6 bases). CDR3 size: 14 residues. CDR1 and CDR2 from the germline V gene are DFQATT and SNEGSKA (reference sequence). The CDR3: CSGGGIQWGAKAFF. The DNA for the CDR3 is TGCAGCGGAGGGGGGATTCAGTGGGGGGCTAAGGCTTTCTTT.